The rows below give T cell receptor beta chains drawn from one sample of a study of blood T cells in healthy people across ages. One entry per CDR3 protein results from TCRdb running MiXCR on the 5' RACE reads. The sample holds 550,000 to 750,000 distinct CDR3 sequences, around 21% seen once. Sequenced sample: blood. Receptors were obtained from a man aged 65-85 years in good health. CDR3s include the opening cysteine and the closing phenylalanine or tryptophan. Fields, in order: J gene, clone size, V gene, D gene, CDR3 DNA, CDR3 protein. A D gene is named only where the DNA matches it firmly. Size is stated for part of the rows, as once, few or many counts, or as a class when the clone is expanded.

j_gene: TRBJ2-7
abundance: few
v_gene: TRBV28
d_gene: TRBD2
CDR3nt: TGTGCCAGCAGAACTCTCTCCGGGACTAGCGGATTCTACGAGCAGTACTTC
CDR3aa: CASRTLSGTSGFYEQYF

j_gene: TRBJ1-3
abundance: few
v_gene: TRBV19
d_gene: NA
CDR3nt: TGTGCCAGTACCTTTCGCTCTGGAAACACCATATATTTT
CDR3aa: CASTFRSGNTIYF

j_gene: TRBJ2-3
abundance: many
v_gene: TRBV5-5
d_gene: NA
CDR3nt: TGTGCCAGCAGCTTGTATGAACGCACAGATACGCAGTATTTT
CDR3aa: CASSLYERTDTQYF

j_gene: TRBJ2-2
abundance: many
v_gene: TRBV5-1
d_gene: NA
CDR3nt: TGCGCCAGCAGCTTGGAGGGGTTGGACACCGGGGAGCTGTTTTTT
CDR3aa: CASSLEGLDTGELFF

j_gene: TRBJ2-3
abundance: NA
v_gene: TRBV6-5
d_gene: TRBD2
CDR3nt: TGTGCCAGCAGTGTCGTGGGAGGGGCAGATACGCAGTATTTT
CDR3aa: CASSVVGGADTQYF

j_gene: TRBJ2-1
abundance: NA
v_gene: TRBV29-1
d_gene: NA
CDR3nt: TGCAGCGTTGGGATGTGGTCATCCAACAATGAGCAGTTCTTC
CDR3aa: CSVGMWSSNNEQFF

j_gene: TRBJ2-1
abundance: NA
v_gene: TRBV5-1
d_gene: TRBD2
CDR3nt: TGCGCCAGCAGCCATCAACTAGCGGGAGGGCCGGGTAATGAGCAGTTCTTC
CDR3aa: CASSHQLAGGPGNEQFF

j_gene: TRBJ2-2
abundance: NA
v_gene: TRBV5-1
d_gene: TRBD2
CDR3nt: TGCGCCAGCAGCTTGAGCGGGGTCGACGGGGAGCTGTTTTTT
CDR3aa: CASSLSGVDGELFF

j_gene: TRBJ2-5
abundance: few
v_gene: TRBV27
d_gene: NA
CDR3nt: TGTGCCAGCGAGCACAGCCTCCAAGAGACCCAGTACTTC
CDR3aa: CASEHSLQETQYF

j_gene: TRBJ2-5
abundance: NA
v_gene: TRBV7-3
d_gene: NA
CDR3nt: TGTGCCAGCAGCCTGGACATGGGGGAGACCCAGTACTTC
CDR3aa: CASSLDMGETQYF

j_gene: TRBJ1-2
abundance: few
v_gene: TRBV5-6
d_gene: NA
CDR3nt: TGTGCCAGCAGCTTCTCTCCCCTTCCTAACTATGGCTACGCCTTC
CDR3aa: CASSFSPLPNYGYAF

j_gene: TRBJ2-3
abundance: NA
v_gene: TRBV12-3/TRBV12-4
d_gene: TRBD2
CDR3nt: TGTGCCAGCAGTTCCGATCTAGCGGGAGGGATAGATACGCAGTATTTT
CDR3aa: CASSSDLAGGIDTQYF